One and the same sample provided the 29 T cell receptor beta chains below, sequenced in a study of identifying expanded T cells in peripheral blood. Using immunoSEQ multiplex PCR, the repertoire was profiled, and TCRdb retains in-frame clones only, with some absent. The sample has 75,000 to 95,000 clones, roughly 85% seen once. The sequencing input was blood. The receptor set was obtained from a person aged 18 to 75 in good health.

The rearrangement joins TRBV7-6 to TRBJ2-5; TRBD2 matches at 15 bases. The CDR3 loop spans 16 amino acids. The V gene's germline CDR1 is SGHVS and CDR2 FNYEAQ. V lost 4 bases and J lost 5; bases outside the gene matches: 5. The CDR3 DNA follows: TGTGCCAGCAGCTCGGGACTAGCGGGGGGCGAGGAGACCCAGTACTTC. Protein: CASSSGLAGGEETQYF.

The CDR3 DNA follows: TGTGCCAGCAGCTTGGGGGGACAGGGTACAGATACGCAGTATTTT. Translated: CASSLGGQGTDTQYF. The chain uses TRBV5-6 and TRBJ2-3, with 9 bases fitting TRBD1. CDR1 and CDR2 from the germline V gene are SGHDT and YYEEEE. V shed 0 bases, J shed 3 bases, and the junction held 2 bases outside the gene matches. This CDR3 is built from 15 residues.

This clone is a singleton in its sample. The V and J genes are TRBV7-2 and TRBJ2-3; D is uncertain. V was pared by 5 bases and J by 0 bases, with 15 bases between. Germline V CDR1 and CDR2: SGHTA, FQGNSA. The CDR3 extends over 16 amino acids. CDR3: CASSLQPPPSTDTQYF. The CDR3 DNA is TGTGCCAGCAGCCTACAACCTCCCCCTAGCACAGATACGCAGTATTTT.

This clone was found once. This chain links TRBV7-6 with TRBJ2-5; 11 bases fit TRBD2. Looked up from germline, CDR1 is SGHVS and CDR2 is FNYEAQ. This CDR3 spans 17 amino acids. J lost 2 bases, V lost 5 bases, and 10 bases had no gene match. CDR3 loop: CASSQTSGALLQETQYF. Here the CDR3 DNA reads TGTGCCAGCAGCCAGACTAGCGGGGCGCTATTACAAGAGACCCAGTACTTC. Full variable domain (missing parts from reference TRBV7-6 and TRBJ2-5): GAGVSQSPRYKVTKRGQDVALRCDPISGHVSLYWYRQALGQGPEFLTYFNYEAQQDKSGLPNDRFSAERPEGSISTLTIQRTEQRDSAMYRCASSQTSGALLQETQYFGPGTRLLVL.

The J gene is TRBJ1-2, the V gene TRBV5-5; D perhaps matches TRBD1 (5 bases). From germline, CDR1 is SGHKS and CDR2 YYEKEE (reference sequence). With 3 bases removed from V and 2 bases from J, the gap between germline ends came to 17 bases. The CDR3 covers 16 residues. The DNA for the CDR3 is TGTGCCAGCAGCTCCTCGGCGGGGGTCGCGAACTATGGCTACACCTTC. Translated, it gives CASSSSAGVANYGYTF.

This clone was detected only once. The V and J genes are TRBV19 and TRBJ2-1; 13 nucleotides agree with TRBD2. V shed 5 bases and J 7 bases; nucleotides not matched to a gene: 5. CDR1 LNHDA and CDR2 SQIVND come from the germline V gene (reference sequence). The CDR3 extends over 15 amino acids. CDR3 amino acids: CASSFRTSGGNEQFF. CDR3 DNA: TGTGCCAGTAGTTTTCGGACTAGCGGGGGTAATGAGCAGTTCTTC.

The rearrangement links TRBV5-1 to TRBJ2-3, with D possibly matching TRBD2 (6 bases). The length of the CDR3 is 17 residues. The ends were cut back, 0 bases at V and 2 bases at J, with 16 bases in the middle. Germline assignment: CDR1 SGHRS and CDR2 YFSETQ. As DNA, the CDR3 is TGCGCCAGCAGCTTGGGGGGCGGGGCGCTCCCCACAGATACGCAGTATTTT. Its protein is CASSLGGGALPTDTQYF.

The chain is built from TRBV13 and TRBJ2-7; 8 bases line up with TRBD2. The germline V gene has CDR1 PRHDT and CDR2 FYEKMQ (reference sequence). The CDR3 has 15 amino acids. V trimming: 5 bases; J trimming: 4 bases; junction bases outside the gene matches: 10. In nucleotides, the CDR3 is TGTGCCAGCAGCCTCAGCCGGGGGGGCGGTTACGAGCAGTACTTC. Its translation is CASSLSRGGGYEQYF.

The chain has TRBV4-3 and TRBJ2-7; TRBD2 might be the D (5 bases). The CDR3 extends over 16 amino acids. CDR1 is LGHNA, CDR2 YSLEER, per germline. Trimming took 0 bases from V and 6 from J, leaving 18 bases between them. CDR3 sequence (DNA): TGCGCCAGCAGCCAAGATCCTGGAGGTCCCCGTAGCGAGCAGTACTTC. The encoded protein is CASSQDPGGPRSEQYF.

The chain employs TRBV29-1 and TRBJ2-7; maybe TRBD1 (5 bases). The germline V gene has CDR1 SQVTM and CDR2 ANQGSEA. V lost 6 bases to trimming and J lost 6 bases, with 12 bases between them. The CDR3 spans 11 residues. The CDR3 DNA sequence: TGCAGCGTAAAGACAGAAGCCGAGCAGTACTTC. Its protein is CSVKTEAEQYF.

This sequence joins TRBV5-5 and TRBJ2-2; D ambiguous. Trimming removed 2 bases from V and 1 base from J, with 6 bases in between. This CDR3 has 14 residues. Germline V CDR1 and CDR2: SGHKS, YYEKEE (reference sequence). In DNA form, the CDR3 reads TGTGCCAGCAGCTTCAAGAAGAACACCGGGGAGCTGTTTTTT. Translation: CASSFKKNTGELFF.

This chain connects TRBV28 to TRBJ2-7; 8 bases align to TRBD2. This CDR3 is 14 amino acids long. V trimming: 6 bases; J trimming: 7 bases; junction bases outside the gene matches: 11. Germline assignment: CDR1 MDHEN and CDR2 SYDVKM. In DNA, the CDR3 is TGTGCCAGCAGCTCTCCCGGACAGCGGGGGGAGCAGTACTTC. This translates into CASSSPGQRGEQYF.

CDR3 DNA: TGTGCCAGCAGCTTTGCCGGGCTAGCGGGGAAAGATACGCAGTATTTT. It specifies CASSFAGLAGKDTQYF. The chain carries TRBV7-9 and TRBJ2-3; 9 bases are shared with TRBD2. There are 16 residues in the CDR3. V gave up 3 bases and J gave up 5 bases; unmatched junction bases: 9. In germline, CDR1 is SEHNR, CDR2 FQNEAQ (reference sequence).

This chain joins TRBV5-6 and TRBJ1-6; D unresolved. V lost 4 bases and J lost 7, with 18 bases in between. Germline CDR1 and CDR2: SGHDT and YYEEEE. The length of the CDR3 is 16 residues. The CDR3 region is CASSRPGTRRNSPLHF. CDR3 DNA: TGTGCCAGCAGCAGACCAGGAACCCGGCGGAATTCACCCCTCCACTTT.

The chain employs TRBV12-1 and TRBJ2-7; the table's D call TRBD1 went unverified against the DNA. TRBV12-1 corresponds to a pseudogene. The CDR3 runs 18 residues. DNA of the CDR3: TGTGCCAGCAGCGTACAGACAGGGCGAACAAACAACTCCTACGAGCAGTACTTC. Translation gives CASSVQTGRTNNSYEQYF.

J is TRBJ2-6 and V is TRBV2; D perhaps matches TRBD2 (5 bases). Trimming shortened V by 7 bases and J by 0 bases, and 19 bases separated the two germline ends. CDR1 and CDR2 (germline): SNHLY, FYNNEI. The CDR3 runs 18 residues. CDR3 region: CASIRETAVNSGANVLTF. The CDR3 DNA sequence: TGTGCCAGCATCCGCGAAACAGCGGTAAACTCTGGGGCCAACGTCCTGACTTTC.

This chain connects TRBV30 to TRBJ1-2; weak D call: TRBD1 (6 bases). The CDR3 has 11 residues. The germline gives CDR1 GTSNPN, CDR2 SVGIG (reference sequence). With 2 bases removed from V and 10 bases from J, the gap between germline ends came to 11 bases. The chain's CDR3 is CAWSTGAAYTF. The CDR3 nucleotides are TGTGCCTGGAGTACGGGGGCCGCCTACACCTTC.

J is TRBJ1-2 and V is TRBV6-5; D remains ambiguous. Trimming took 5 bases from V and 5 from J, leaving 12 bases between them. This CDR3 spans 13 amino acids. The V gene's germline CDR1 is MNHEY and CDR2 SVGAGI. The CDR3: CASSKDFNYGYTF. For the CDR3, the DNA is TGTGCCAGCAGTAAGGACTTTAATTATGGCTACACCTTC.

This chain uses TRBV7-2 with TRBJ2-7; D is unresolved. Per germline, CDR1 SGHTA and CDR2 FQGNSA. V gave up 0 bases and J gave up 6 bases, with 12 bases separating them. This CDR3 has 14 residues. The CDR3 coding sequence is TGTGCCAGCAGCTTAGCTTCCGGGTACGGCGAGCAGTACTTC. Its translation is CASSLASGYGEQYF.

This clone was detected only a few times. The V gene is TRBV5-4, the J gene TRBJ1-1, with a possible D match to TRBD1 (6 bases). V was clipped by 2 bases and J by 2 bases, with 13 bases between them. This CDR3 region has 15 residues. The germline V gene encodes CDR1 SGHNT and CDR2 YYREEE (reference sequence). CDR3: CASSFMRGANTEAFF. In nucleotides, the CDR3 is TGTGCCAGCAGCTTTATGCGGGGGGCTAACACTGAAGCTTTCTTT.

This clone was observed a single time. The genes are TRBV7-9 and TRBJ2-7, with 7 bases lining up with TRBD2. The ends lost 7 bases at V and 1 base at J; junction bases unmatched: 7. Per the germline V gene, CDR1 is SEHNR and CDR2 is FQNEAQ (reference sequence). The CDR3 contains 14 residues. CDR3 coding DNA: TGTGCCAGCACCATCGGGGAGGGATCCTACGAGCAGTACTTC. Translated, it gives CASTIGEGSYEQYF.

CDR3 sequence: CASNPRTDSYEQYF. The CDR3 coding sequence is TGTGCCAGTAACCCCAGGACGGACTCCTACGAGCAGTACTTC. The V gene is TRBV19, the J gene TRBJ2-7; D unclear. Germline lookup yields CDR1 LNHDA and CDR2 SQIVND (reference sequence). V lost 7 bases, J lost 0 bases, and 13 bases lay in between. The CDR3 has 14 residues. The complete variable domain, with remaining parts taken from reference TRBV19 and TRBJ2-7, reads DGGITQSPKYLFRKEGQNVTLSCEQNLNHDAMYWYRQDPGQGLRLIYYSQIVNDFQKGDIAEGYSVSREKKESFPLTVTSAQKNPTAFYLCASNPRTDSYEQYFGPGTRLTVT.

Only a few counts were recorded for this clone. The CDR3, as DNA: TGTGCCAGCACGGCACGGGTGAATTCACCCCTCCACTTT. It is translated as CASTARVNSPLHF. J is TRBJ1-6 and V is TRBV2; D ambiguous. V gave up 7 bases and J gave up 7 bases, with 11 bases separating them. The CDR3 runs to 13 residues. Germline V lookup: CDR1 SNHLY, CDR2 FYNNEI.

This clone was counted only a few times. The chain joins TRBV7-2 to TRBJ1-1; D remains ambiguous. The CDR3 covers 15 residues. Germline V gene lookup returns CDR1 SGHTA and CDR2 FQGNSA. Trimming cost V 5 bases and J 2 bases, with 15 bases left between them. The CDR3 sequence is CASSQHTGSNTEAFF. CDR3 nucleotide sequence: TGTGCCAGCAGCCAGCATACGGGTTCCAACACTGAAGCTTTCTTT.

The CDR3 coding sequence is TGTGCCAGCAGCGCAACCGATCACGGGGAGCTGTTTTTT. Protein sequence: CASSATDHGELFF. V usage is TRBV9 and J usage is TRBJ2-2; no clear D gene. This CDR3 comprises 13 residues. CDR1 and CDR2 from the germline V gene are SGDLS and YYNGEE. The ends were cut back, 3 bases at V and 7 bases at J, with 10 bases in the middle.

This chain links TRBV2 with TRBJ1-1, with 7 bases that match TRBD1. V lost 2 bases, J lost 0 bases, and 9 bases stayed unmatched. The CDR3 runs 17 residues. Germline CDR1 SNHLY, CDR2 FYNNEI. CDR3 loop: CASSETPLTGLNTEAFF. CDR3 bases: TGTGCCAGCAGTGAAACCCCTCTGACAGGGTTGAACACTGAAGCTTTCTTT.

The DNA for the CDR3 is TGCAGCGTGAGGGGCAGGGTAGTTGAAAAACTGTTTTTT. Protein: CSVRGRVVEKLFF. The chain has TRBV29-1 and TRBJ1-4; a possible D gene is TRBD1 (5 bases). CDR1 is SQVTM and CDR2 is ANQGSEA in the germline V gene. CDR3 length: 13 amino acids. Deletions cut 6 bases from V and 7 bases from J, with 15 bases between.

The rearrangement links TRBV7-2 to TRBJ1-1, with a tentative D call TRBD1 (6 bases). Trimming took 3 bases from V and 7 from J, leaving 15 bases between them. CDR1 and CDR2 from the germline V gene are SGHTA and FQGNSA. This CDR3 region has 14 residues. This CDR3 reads CASSLGALTLEAFF. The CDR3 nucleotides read TGTGCCAGCAGCTTGGGGGCCCTAACTCTTGAAGCTTTCTTT. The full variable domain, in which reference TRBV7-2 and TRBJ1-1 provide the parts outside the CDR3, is GAGVSQSPSNKVTEKGKDVELRCDPISGHTALYWYRQSLGQGLEFLIYFQGNSAPDKSGLPSDRFSAERTGGSVSTLTIQRTQQEDSAVYLCASSLGALTLEAFFGQGTRLTVV.

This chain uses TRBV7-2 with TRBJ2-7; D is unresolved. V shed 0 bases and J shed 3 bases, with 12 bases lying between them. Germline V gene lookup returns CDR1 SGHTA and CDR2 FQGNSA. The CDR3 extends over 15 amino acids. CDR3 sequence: CASSLAEQLVYEQYF. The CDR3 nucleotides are TGTGCCAGCAGCTTAGCGGAACAGTTGGTCTACGAGCAGTACTTC. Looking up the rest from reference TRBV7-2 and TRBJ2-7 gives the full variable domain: GAGVSQSPSNKVTEKGKDVELRCDPISGHTALYWYRQSLGQGLEFLIYFQGNSAPDKSGLPSDRFSAERTGGSVSTLTIQRTQQEDSAVYLCASSLAEQLVYEQYFGPGTRLTVT.